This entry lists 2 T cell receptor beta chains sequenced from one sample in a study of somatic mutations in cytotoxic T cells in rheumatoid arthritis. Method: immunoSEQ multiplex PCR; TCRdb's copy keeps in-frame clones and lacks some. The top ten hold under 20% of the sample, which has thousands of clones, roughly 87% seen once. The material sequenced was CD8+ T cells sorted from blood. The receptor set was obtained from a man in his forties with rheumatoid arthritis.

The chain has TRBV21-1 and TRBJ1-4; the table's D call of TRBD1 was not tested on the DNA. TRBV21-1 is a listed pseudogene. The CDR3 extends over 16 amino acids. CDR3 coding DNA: TGTGCCAGCAGCAAAGGCCCCAGGGGCATCTGTGAAAAACTGTTTTTT. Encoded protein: CASSKGPRGICEKLFF.

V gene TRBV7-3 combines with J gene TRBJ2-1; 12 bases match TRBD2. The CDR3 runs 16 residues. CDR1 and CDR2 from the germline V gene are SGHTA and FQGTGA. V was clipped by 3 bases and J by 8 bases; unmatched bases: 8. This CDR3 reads CASSLNLAGGLDEQFF. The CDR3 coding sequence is TGTGCCAGCAGCTTGAATCTAGCGGGGGGGCTTGATGAGCAGTTCTTC.